This note documents a single T cell receptor (beta chain) sequence. Its antigen is unidentified. This entry comes from a study of post-analysis software for immune sequencing data. Points from the study as a whole: Patients had higher frequencies than controls of about five TRBV segments, including TRBV5-6, TRBV5-1 and TRBV20-1.

The V gene lost 5 bases and the J gene lost 6 bases, with 17 bases spanning the gap. Per germline, CDR1 SGHTA and CDR2 FQGTGA. The CDR3 length is 15 residues. cDNA libraries of TCR beta carried unique molecular identifiers. TCRdb called the PCR reads again in MiXCR, with one record for every CDR3 protein. Of 650,000 to 850,000 distinct CDR3 sequences listed, about 57% are singletons. The chain joins TRBV7-3 to TRBJ2-1; D perhaps matches TRBD2 (5 bases). Sample: blood. The clonotype originates from a girl under 18 with multiple sclerosis. The CDR3 sequence: CASSPPGTSFNEQFF. The DNA of the CDR3 is TGTGCCAGCAGCCCACCGGGCACTAGTTTCAATGAGCAGTTCTTC.